These 9 T cell receptor beta chains came from one sample sequenced in a study of T cell responses to AZD1222 COVID-19 vaccine. The table came from immunoSEQ multiplex PCR; TCRdb's copy has only in-frame clones and leaves some out. The repertoire has approximately 150,000 clones, 94% of them found once; the top ten carry roughly 1.3%. Here the sequenced sample was peripheral blood, taken on day 0 of AZD1222 vaccination. Receptor source: an adult in good health.

The V call is TRBV18, the J call TRBJ1-5; 9 nucleotides agree with TRBD1. There are 16 residues in the CDR3. The trim removed 0 bases at V and 3 bases at J, leaving 3 bases unmatched. Germline V gene sequence: CDR1 KGHSH, CDR2 LQKENI. The CDR3 nucleotides read TGTGCCAGCTCACCACCAGGGACAGGGAACAATCAGCCCCAGCATTTT. Encoded protein: CASSPPGTGNNQPQHF.

A single count supports this clone. The V call is TRBV28, the J call TRBJ1-1, with a tentative D call TRBD1 (6 bases). Germline CDR1 is MDHEN and CDR2 is SYDVKM. Between the trimmed V and J ends, which lost 3 bases and 1 base, there was a span of 9 bases. CDR3 size: 14 residues. This CDR3 is CASSFRGANTEAFF. DNA of the CDR3: TGTGCCAGCAGTTTTCGGGGGGCGAACACTGAAGCTTTCTTT.

The chain carries TRBV2 and TRBJ1-6, with D possibly being TRBD1 (5 bases). V lost 6 bases to trimming and J lost 10 bases, with 28 bases between them. Germline V gives CDR1 SNHLY, CDR2 FYNNEI. This CDR3 contains 18 residues. The CDR3 reads CASSWTPSEMMYASPLHF. The DNA for the CDR3 is TGTGCCAGCAGCTGGACACCCTCAGAAATGATGTATGCGTCACCCCTCCACTTT.

In the case of this clone: The sample holds other DNA sequences that translate to the same CDR3. This chain links TRBV29-1 with TRBJ2-1, with D unclear. V shed 7 bases and J shed 5 bases, with 6 bases lying between them. The CDR3 is 10 residues long. Germline V CDR1 and CDR2: SQVTM, ANQGSEA. CDR3: CSAGDNEQFF. CDR3 sequence (DNA): TGCAGCGCCGGAGACAATGAGCAGTTCTTC.

This clone came up once. This chain uses TRBV6-5 with TRBJ1-2; 9 positions match TRBD1. The germline V gene encodes CDR1 MNHEY and CDR2 SVGAGI. With V trimmed by 4 bases and J by 8 bases, 5 bases remained unmatched. CDR3 length: 13 residues. CDR3 coding DNA: TGTGCCAGCAGTTGGGACAGGGCAAACGGCTACACCTTC. Residues: CASSWDRANGYTF.

The J gene is TRBJ1-4, the V gene TRBV2; 9 positions match TRBD1. With 0 bases clipped from V and 15 bases from J, the junction kept 8 bases outside the gene matches. Germline CDR1 is SNHLY and CDR2 is FYNNEI. The CDR3 is 14 amino acids. CDR3 sequence (DNA): TGTGCCAGCAGTGAAGCGGTTCCGGGACAGGGCATGTTTTTT. This codes for CASSEAVPGQGMFF.

V gene TRBV15 combines with J gene TRBJ2-4, with TRBD2 identical over 8 bases. Germline CDR1 reads LNHNV; CDR2 reads YYDKDF (reference sequence). V was pared by 4 bases and J by 1 base, with 15 bases of the junction left unmatched. This CDR3 has 19 residues. CDR3 coding DNA: TGTGCCACCAGCACCCTCTATTATCGAGCGGGGGATGCCAAAAACATTCAGTACTTC. Its protein product is CATSTLYYRAGDAKNIQYF.

The gene calls are TRBV7-6 and TRBJ2-1; 8 bases agree with TRBD2. Germline V CDR1 and CDR2: SGHVS, FNYEAQ. J gave up 0 bases and V 5 bases, and 12 bases lay outside the gene matches. The CDR3 totals 18 residues. In nucleotides, the CDR3 is TGTGCCAGCAGCCCCTTCTCTAGCGGGCCAAGCTCCTACAATGAGCAGTTCTTC. Its protein is CASSPFSSGPSSYNEQFF.

The chain links TRBV7-2 to TRBJ1-5; no reliable D call. This CDR3 is built from 15 residues. The germline gives CDR1 SGHTA, CDR2 FQGNSA. V gave up 0 bases and J gave up 0 bases, with 6 bases separating them. The CDR3 spells CASSLAVVSNQPQHF. DNA for the CDR3: TGTGCCAGCAGCTTAGCAGTGGTTAGCAATCAGCCCCAGCATTTT. The full variable domain, its missing parts supplied by reference TRBV7-2 and TRBJ1-5, is GAGVSQSPSNKVTEKGKDVELRCDPISGHTALYWYRQSLGQGLEFLIYFQGNSAPDKSGLPSDRFSAERTGGSVSTLTIQRTQQEDSAVYLCASSLAVVSNQPQHFGDGTRLSIL.